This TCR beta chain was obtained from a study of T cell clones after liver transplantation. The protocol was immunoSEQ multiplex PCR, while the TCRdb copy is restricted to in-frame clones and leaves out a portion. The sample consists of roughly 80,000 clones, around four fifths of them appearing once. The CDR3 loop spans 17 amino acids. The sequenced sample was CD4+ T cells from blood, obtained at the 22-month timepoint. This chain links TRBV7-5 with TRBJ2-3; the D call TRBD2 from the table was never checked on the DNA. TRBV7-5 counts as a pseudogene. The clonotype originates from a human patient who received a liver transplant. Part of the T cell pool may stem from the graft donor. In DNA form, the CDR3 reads TGTGCCAGAAGCTTCACGTTCGCGGGAGGCGGCACAGATACGCAGTATTTT. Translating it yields CARSFTFAGGGTDTQYF.